The next 8 T cell receptor beta chains were all read from a single sample in a study of blood T cell repertoires in COVID-19. Using immunoSEQ multiplex PCR, the repertoire was profiled, and TCRdb retains in-frame clones only, with some absent. The sample comprises roughly 13,000 clones, around 78% of which are singletons, and about 18% rests with the top ten. Input material: peripheral blood. Source of these receptors: a man aged 35-49 years with active or convalescent COVID-19.

The gene calls are TRBV5-6 and TRBJ1-1; weak D call: TRBD1 (5 bases). CDR3 length: 16 residues. Germline V lookup: CDR1 SGHDT, CDR2 YYEEEE. The V end lost 4 bases, the J end lost 0 bases, and 16 bases lay between the germline ends. The CDR3: CASSPSGYEMNTEAFF. Here the CDR3 DNA reads TGTGCCAGCAGCCCGTCAGGGTATGAGATGAACACTGAAGCTTTCTTT.

Here the CDR3 DNA reads TGTGCCAGCAGCTTTCGACAGCTAGGCACAGATACGCAGTATTTT. It is translated as CASSFRQLGTDTQYF. This chain connects TRBV5-6 to TRBJ2-3, with a tentative D call TRBD1 (5 bases). V dropped 2 bases and J dropped 1 base, with 11 bases sitting between them. The CDR3 covers 15 residues. In germline, CDR1 is SGHDT, CDR2 YYEEEE. The full variable domain, with the rest looked up from reference TRBV5-6 and TRBJ2-3, is DAGVTQSPTHLIKTRGQQVTLRCSPKSGHDTVSWYQQALGQGPQFIFQYYEEEERQRGNFPDRFSGHQFPNYSSELNVNALLLGDSALYLCASSFRQLGTDTQYFGPGTRLTVL.

The chain recombines TRBV12-3 or TRBV12-4 with TRBJ2-7, with 9 positions matching TRBD1. V was clipped by 8 bases and J by 5 bases; unmatched bases: 4. This CDR3 is 12 amino acids long. The DNA of the CDR3 is TGTGCCAGCGGGACAGGGAGCGACGAGCAGTACTTC. Encoded protein: CASGTGSDEQYF.

The chain recombines TRBV11-2 with TRBJ1-3; weak D call: TRBD1 (5 bases). The CDR3 runs 15 residues. V lost 8 bases, J lost 2 bases, and 16 bases lay in between. From germline, CDR1 is SGHAT and CDR2 FQNNGV. The CDR3 coding sequence is TGTGCCAGCCAGATGGGGTCGGGGGCTGGAAACACCATATATTTT. Translation gives CASQMGSGAGNTIYF. Together with reference TRBV11-2 and TRBJ1-3, the CDR3 gives the full variable domain: EAGVAQSPRYKIIEKRQSVAFWCNPISGHATLYWYQQILGQGPKLLIQFQNNGVVDDSQLPKDRFSAERLKGVDSTLKIQPAKLEDSAVYLCASQMGSGAGNTIYFGEGSWLTVV.

This chain links TRBV29-1 with TRBJ2-5; no firm D call. Trimming took 3 bases from V and 3 from J, leaving 11 bases between them. This CDR3 has 13 residues. Germline V gene lookup returns CDR1 SQVTM and CDR2 ANQGSEA. This CDR3 reads CSVDYGGKETQYF. The CDR3 DNA reads TGCAGCGTTGATTATGGCGGTAAAGAGACCCAGTACTTC.

The chain links TRBV7-6 to TRBJ1-3, with D hard to call. CDR1 and CDR2 (germline): SGHVS, FNYEAQ. Trimming pared 0 bases from V and 3 bases from J, leaving 9 bases between. The CDR3 consists of 15 residues. This chain's CDR3 is CASSLALVDGNTIYF. The CDR3 DNA reads as TGTGCCAGCAGCTTAGCGCTTGTAGATGGAAACACCATATATTTT.

V is TRBV14 and J is TRBJ2-5, with D tentatively TRBD1 (6 bases). The germline CDR1 and CDR2 sequences are SGHDN and FVKESK. This CDR3 is 13 amino acids long. Trimming shortened V by 4 bases and J by 7 bases, and 13 bases separated the two germline ends. Written as DNA, the CDR3 is TGTGCCAGCAGCCCGAACAGGGTTGGGACCCAGTACTTC. This sequence encodes CASSPNRVGTQYF.

A few counts support this clone. The chain carries TRBV7-2 and TRBJ2-2; possible D gene TRBD1, 6 bases. Between the trimmed V and J ends, which lost 5 bases and 3 bases, there was a span of 10 bases. The germline V gene has CDR1 SGHTA and CDR2 FQGNSA. This CDR3 comprises 14 residues. The CDR3 protein is CASSADSHTGELFF. DNA of the CDR3: TGTGCCAGCAGCGCGGACAGCCACACCGGGGAGCTGTTTTTT.